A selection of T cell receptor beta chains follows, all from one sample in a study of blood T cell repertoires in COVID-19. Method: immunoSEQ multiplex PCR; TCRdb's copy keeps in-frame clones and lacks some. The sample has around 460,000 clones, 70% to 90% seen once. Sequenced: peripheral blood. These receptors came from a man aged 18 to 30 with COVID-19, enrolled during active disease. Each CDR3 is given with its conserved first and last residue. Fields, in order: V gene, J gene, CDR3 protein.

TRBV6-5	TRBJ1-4	CASRSSGVGNEKLFF
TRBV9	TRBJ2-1	CASSVDPAGGNNEQFF
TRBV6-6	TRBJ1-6	CASSYGGYNSPLHF
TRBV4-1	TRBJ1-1	CASSPAVMDTEAFF
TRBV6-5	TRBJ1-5	CASSSGQGAQPQHF
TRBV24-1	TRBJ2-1	CATSDSRRGVHEQFF
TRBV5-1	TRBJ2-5	CASSRNTGPSRETQYF
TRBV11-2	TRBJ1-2	CASSSRTGGDTF
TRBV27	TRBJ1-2	CASSVAGQGGGYTF
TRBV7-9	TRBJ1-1	CASSPQRGGTEAFF
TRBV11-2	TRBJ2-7	CASSSPRGTYEQYF
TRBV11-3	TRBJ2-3	CASSSSVGDRYTDTQYF
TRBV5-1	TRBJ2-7	CASSLPRGSGQYF
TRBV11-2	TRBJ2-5	CASSLDLTGTETQYF
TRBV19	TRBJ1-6	CASSARTDNSPLHF
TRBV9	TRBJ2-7	CASSTGEAFYEQYF
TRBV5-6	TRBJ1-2	CASSLKEGGYYGYTF
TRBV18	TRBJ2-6	CASSPGGGASSGANVLTF
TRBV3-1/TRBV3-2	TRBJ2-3	CASSQSFSTDTQYF
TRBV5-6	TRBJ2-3	CASSFPSGMSTDTQYF
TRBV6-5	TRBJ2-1	CASSYDRGNEQFF
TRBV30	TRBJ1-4	CAWSAPPGLQEKLFF
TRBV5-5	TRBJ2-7	CASSAGGAGTGGTYEQYF
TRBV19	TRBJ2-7	CASSIDQGGRPYEQYF
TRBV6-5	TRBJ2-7	CASRQPGQTALQYF
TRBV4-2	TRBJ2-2	CASSQELGGRELFF
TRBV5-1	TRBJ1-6	CASSQDSDSPLHF
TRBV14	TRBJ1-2	CASSPRPGVGYTF
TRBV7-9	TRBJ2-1	CASSPRGAGSSYNEQFF
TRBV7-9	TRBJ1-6	CASSLEARVGHPFSLHF
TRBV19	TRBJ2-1	CASSPSSGGSYNEQFF
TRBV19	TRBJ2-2	CASSIDPRGSNTGELFF
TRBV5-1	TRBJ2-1	CASTLGASGSRPNEQFF
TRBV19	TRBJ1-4	CASSPPPQVATNEKLFF
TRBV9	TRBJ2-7	CASSVEGSGVNYSYEQYF
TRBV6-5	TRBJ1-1	CASSYSRVGTEAFF
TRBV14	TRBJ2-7	CASSQDLGQEAYEQYF
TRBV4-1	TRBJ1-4	CASSQGLVREKLFF
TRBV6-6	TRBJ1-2	CASRHQGGADYGYTF
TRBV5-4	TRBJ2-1	CASSWGGTSGTYNEQFF
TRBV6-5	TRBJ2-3	CASSFGLAMDTQYF
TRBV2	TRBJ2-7	CAIRSRSSYEQYF
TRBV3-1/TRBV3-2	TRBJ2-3	CASSQAPSGRGDTQYF
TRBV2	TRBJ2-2	CASSDLAGTNTGELFF
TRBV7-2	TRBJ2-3	CASSLVGGSTDTQYF
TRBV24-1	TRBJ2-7	CATSDSRGSYEQYF
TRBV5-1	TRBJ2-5	CASSSSLGGETQYF
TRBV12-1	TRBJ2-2	CASSPGGNTGELFF
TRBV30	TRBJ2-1	CAWSVSLAGEDEQFF
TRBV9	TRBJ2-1	CASSVTSHEQFF
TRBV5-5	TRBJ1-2	CASSLLQGQGYTF
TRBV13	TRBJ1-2	CASSLGQTPYGYTF